The clone carrying this T cell receptor (beta chain) was observed a few times. This specimen comes from a study of blood T cells in healthy people across ages. Together with a sample-barcoded 5' primer, a J-beta primer mix was included in a second PCR lasting about 6 to 11 cycles. All cDNA molecules were each tagged by a template-switch adaptor with 12 random nucleotides. MiXCR was run by TCRdb on the 5' RACE reads, yielding one entry per CDR3 protein. Counted here are hundreds of thousands of distinct CDR3 sequences, approximately 60% occurring once; the ten biggest clones make up roughly 26%. Healthy Caucasian individuals from Russia aged roughly 6 to 100 served as donors. This CDR3 comprises 12 residues. Germline lookup yields CDR1 SEHNR and CDR2 FQNEAQ (reference sequence). Trimming cost V 5 bases and J 5 bases, with 9 bases left between them.

Source material: blood. The V and J genes are TRBV7-9 and TRBJ2-5; D unresolved. The sequence came from a middle-aged man in good health. The chain's CDR3 is CASSPSLETQYF. CDR3 DNA: TGTGCCAGCAGCCCGAGCTTGGAGACCCAGTACTTC.